This TCR beta chain was recovered during a study of CD8 T cells in Susac syndrome. Sequencing of TCR beta was performed on blood CD8+ and CD4+ T cells. The TEMRA cells underwent FACS enrichment, while the CD8+ and CD4+ T cells underwent negative isolation. Random-hexamer reverse transcription was applied to roughly 0.5 to 1 ug RNA. Multiplex immunoSEQ PCR targeted 54 Vbeta and 13 Jbeta TCR beta segments. In TCRdb, the immunoSEQ multiplex PCR reads were re-called with MiXCR into one record per CDR3 protein. The sample yields 65,000 to 80,000 distinct CDR3 sequences, around 90% seen once. Losses at the gene ends were 0 bases for V and 5 bases for J; bases not matched to a gene: 4. Per germline, CDR1 SGHRS and CDR2 YFSETQ. The CDR3 runs to 14 residues.

Sequenced input: CD8+ T cells from PBMCs. This chain uses TRBV5-1 with TRBJ2-7; 8 bases align to TRBD1. The TCR originated in a human donor with multiple sclerosis. In DNA form, the CDR3 reads TGCGCCAGCAGCTTGGCCAGGGGGCGGAACGAGCAGTACTTC. Amino acid sequence: CASSLARGRNEQYF.